The entry below gives a single T cell receptor (beta chain) sequence along with its context. This entry is derived from a study of long-term antiretroviral therapy in people with HIV. CDR1 is SGHAT and CDR2 is FQNNGV in the germline V gene. The CDR3 sequence is 15 residues long. V lost 3 bases, J lost 1 base, and 9 bases lay in between. Sequencing relied on immunoSEQ assay v3.0, run at survey level. Here immunoSEQ multiplex PCR was the method, and the copy in TCRdb shows in-frame clones only, minus some. Seen here are some 33,000 clones, about 96% observed once, and the top ten hold roughly 2.5%. The chain carries TRBV11-2 and TRBJ2-2; a possible D gene is TRBD2 (6 bases). This TCR derives from a man between 25 and 39 years old with HIV. The sample was unsorted PBMCs, taken 6.6 years after starting antiretroviral therapy. The CDR3 coding sequence is TGTGCCAGCAGCTTTAGCGGTCGGAACACCGGGGAGCTGTTTTTT. Protein sequence: CASSFSGRNTGELFF. Filled out from reference TRBV11-2 and TRBJ2-2, the complete variable domain reads EAGVAQSPRYKIIEKRQSVAFWCNPISGHATLYWYQQILGQGPKLLIQFQNNGVVDDSQLPKDRFSAERLKGVDSTLKIQPAKLEDSAVYLCASSFSGRNTGELFFGEGSRLTVL.